What follows are 23 T cell receptor beta chains derived from one specimen sequenced in a study of blood T cell repertoires in COVID-19. The protocol was immunoSEQ multiplex PCR, while the TCRdb copy is restricted to in-frame clones and leaves out a portion. The data contain about 150,000 clones, roughly four fifths of them seen just once; the ten biggest clones take up approximately 7.3%. Sequencing used PBMCs or T cells enriched from blood (not recorded which). The receptor set was obtained from a man in his fifties or sixties who had recovered from COVID-19.

This sequence joins TRBV5-1 and TRBJ1-1; TRBD1 is a possible D gene (6 bases). Germline V gene lookup returns CDR1 SGHRS and CDR2 YFSETQ. Trimming removed 9 bases at V and 1 base at J, with 16 bases between. The CDR3 is 14 residues long. The CDR3 loop is CATRGGGWNTEAFF. The CDR3 nucleotides read TGCGCCACCAGAGGGGGGGGATGGAACACTGAAGCTTTCTTT.

CDR3 sequence reads: CASSPRGTVDNEQFF. The CDR3, as DNA: TGTGCCAGCAGCCCCCGCGGGACAGTCGACAATGAGCAGTTCTTC. The chain recombines TRBV9 with TRBJ2-1, with D perhaps TRBD1 (7 bases). V lost 4 bases to trimming and J lost 5 bases, with 16 bases between them. The CDR3 spans 15 residues. Germline values: CDR1 SGDLS, CDR2 YYNGEE. Full variable domain (remainder filled in from reference TRBV9 and TRBJ2-1): DSGVTQTPKHLITATGQRVTLRCSPRSGDLSVYWYQQSLDQGLQFLIQYYNGEERAKGNILERFSAQQFPDLHSELNLSSLELGDSALYFCASSPRGTVDNEQFFGPGTRLTVL.

J is TRBJ2-7 and V is TRBV5-4, with 9 bases that match TRBD1. The ends lost 4 bases at V and 4 bases at J; junction bases unmatched: 9. Per the germline V gene, CDR1 is SGHNT and CDR2 is YYREEE (reference sequence). This CDR3 has 15 residues. CDR3 region: CASSGPDRGIYEQYF. The CDR3 coding sequence is TGTGCCAGCAGCGGGCCCGACAGGGGGATTTACGAGCAGTACTTC.

This chain connects TRBV19 to TRBJ1-2; no definite D call. CDR1 and CDR2 from the germline V gene are LNHDA and SQIVND (reference sequence). Trimming stripped 5 bases from V and 5 bases from J, with 6 bases between. There are 11 residues in the CDR3. The CDR3: CASSGLYGYTF. As DNA, the CDR3 is TGTGCCAGTAGTGGACTATATGGCTACACCTTC.

The chain uses TRBV18 and TRBJ1-1; no reliable D call. The CDR3 totals 16 residues. V was shortened by 6 bases and J by 4 bases, with 21 bases between the two germline ends. Germline CDR1 reads KGHSH; CDR2 reads LQKENI. This CDR3 reads CASSLPPSRVGTEAFF. CDR3 nucleotides: TGTGCCAGCTCCCTACCGCCGTCGCGGGTAGGCACTGAAGCTTTCTTT.

This clone turned up a few times. This chain joins TRBV11-1 and TRBJ1-2; tentative D call: TRBD1 (6 bases). CDR1 and CDR2 (germline): SGHAT, FQDESV (reference sequence). This CDR3 is built from 14 residues. Trimming removed 5 bases at V and 5 bases at J, with 15 bases between. Here the CDR3 DNA reads TGTGCCAGCAGCCCCCCGGGGGGCCATTATGGCTACACCTTC. It encodes CASSPPGGHYGYTF.

This rearrangement joins TRBV19 to TRBJ1-5; unclear D gene. The V gene's germline CDR1 is LNHDA and CDR2 SQIVND (reference sequence). V dropped 1 base and J dropped 2 bases, with 12 bases sitting between them. The CDR3 runs 16 residues. The CDR3 here is CASSIARSTGNQPQHF. For the CDR3, the DNA is TGTGCCAGTAGTATAGCACGGTCTACGGGCAATCAGCCCCAGCATTTT.

In the case of this clone: Other DNA sequences in this specimen translate into the identical CDR3. V and J are TRBV6-5 and TRBJ1-2, with D possibly being TRBD1 (6 bases). V lost 5 bases to trimming and J lost 4 bases, with 8 bases between them. This CDR3 comprises 12 residues. Germline CDR1 MNHEY, CDR2 SVGAGI. CDR3 sequence reads: CASSLDSYGYTF. CDR3 nucleotides: TGTGCCAGCAGTCTGGACAGCTATGGCTACACCTTC.

This clone was counted a single time. This rearrangement joins TRBV14 to TRBJ2-7; D is possibly TRBD1 (6 bases). Looked up from germline, CDR1 is SGHDN and CDR2 is FVKESK. The V and J ends lost 0 bases and 3 bases respectively, with 12 bases between them. The CDR3 extends over 15 amino acids. DNA of the CDR3: TGTGCCAGCAGCCAAGAAACCACAGGGATCTACGAGCAGTACTTC. The encoded protein is CASSQETTGIYEQYF.

V gene TRBV7-2 combines with J gene TRBJ1-2; possibly TRBD1 for D (5 bases). CDR3 size: 14 residues. Germline V CDR1 and CDR2: SGHTA, FQGNSA. The V end lost 0 bases, the J end lost 3 bases, and 8 bases lay between the germline ends. CDR3 in DNA: TGTGCCAGCAGCTTAGCGCAGGGTGACTATGGCTACACCTTC. Its protein product is CASSLAQGDYGYTF.

The genes are TRBV27 and TRBJ1-1; no firm D call. Per the germline V gene, CDR1 is MNHEY and CDR2 is SMNVEV (reference sequence). With 4 bases removed from V and 1 base from J, the gap between germline ends came to 7 bases. The CDR3 is made up of 13 amino acids. CDR3 DNA: TGTGCCAGCAGTTCATTCCCGAACACTGAAGCTTTCTTT. Its translation is CASSSFPNTEAFF.

The chain joins TRBV18 to TRBJ2-5; maybe TRBD1 (6 bases). Deletions cut 1 base from V and 1 base from J, with 13 bases between. CDR3 size: 16 residues. The germline gives CDR1 KGHSH, CDR2 LQKENI. CDR3 protein: CASSPLRGLSQETQYF. DNA for the CDR3: TGTGCCAGCTCACCACTCAGGGGTCTTAGCCAAGAGACCCAGTACTTC.

Only a few counts were recorded for this clone. The chain combines TRBV7-2 with TRBJ2-2, with 8 bases identical to TRBD1. J lost 5 bases, V lost 2 bases, and 13 bases had no gene match. From germline, CDR1 is SGHTA and CDR2 FQGNSA. The CDR3 sequence is 18 residues long. The CDR3 DNA follows: TGTGCCAGCAGCTTACGGGGTGCGACAGGGGCCAATACCGGGGAGCTGTTTTTT. Protein sequence: CASSLRGATGANTGELFF.

This clone was seen a single time. The gene calls are TRBV19 and TRBJ2-3, with 11 bases aligning to TRBD1. The V gene's germline CDR1 is LNHDA and CDR2 SQIVND (reference sequence). The CDR3 is 16 residues long. V shed 2 bases, J shed 4 bases, and the junction held 5 bases outside the gene matches. The CDR3 DNA sequence: TGTGCCAGTAGTATAAATGGACAGGGGGCCTCAGATACGCAGTATTTT. Its translation is CASSINGQGASDTQYF.

The gene calls are TRBV7-2 and TRBJ1-5; D may be TRBD1 (5 bases). The germline CDR1 and CDR2 sequences are SGHTA and FQGNSA. The CDR3 covers 14 residues. V gave up 1 base and J gave up 1 base, with 5 bases separating them. The CDR3 is CASSLGQSNQPQHF. The CDR3, as DNA: TGTGCCAGCAGCTTAGGACAGAGCAATCAGCCCCAGCATTTT.

The gene calls are TRBV10-3 and TRBJ2-1, with TRBD2 matching 9 bases. J lost 3 bases, V lost 10 bases, and 7 bases had no gene match. This CDR3 comprises 14 residues. Germline V lookup: CDR1 ENHRY, CDR2 SYGVKD. The DNA of the CDR3 is TGTGCCACCGGCGAGCGGGGGGACTACAATGAGCAGTTCTTC. Translated, it gives CATGERGDYNEQFF.

This chain uses TRBV4-2 with TRBJ2-5; maybe TRBD1 (6 bases). V was shortened by 0 bases and J by 5 bases, with 10 bases between the two germline ends. The CDR3 has 14 residues. Looked up from germline, CDR1 is LGHNA and CDR2 is YNFKEQ. The CDR3: CASSQDLQGETQYF. The DNA for the CDR3 is TGTGCCAGCAGCCAAGATCTCCAGGGGGAGACCCAGTACTTC.

The table lists this clone with a few counts. The chain has TRBV30 and TRBJ1-5, with 7 positions matching TRBD1. Germline CDR1 reads GTSNPN; CDR2 reads SVGIG (reference sequence). V lost 5 bases to trimming and J lost 4 bases; unmatched junction nucleotides: 5. The CDR3 is 13 amino acids. The CDR3 reads CAWSGQLNQPQHF. The CDR3 DNA sequence: TGTGCCTGGTCGGGACAGCTTAATCAGCCCCAGCATTTT.

V and J are TRBV29-1 and TRBJ1-2; 9 bases fit TRBD1. The CDR3 consists of 17 residues. Germline trimming cut 0 bases from V and 1 base from J; bases unmatched to any gene: 9. Germline values: CDR1 SQVTM, CDR2 ANQGSEA. The CDR3 DNA follows: TGCAGCGTTGAAGAGACAGGGGGATTAGGGTATAACTATGGCTACACCTTC. It specifies CSVEETGGLGYNYGYTF.

The CDR3 DNA reads as TGTGCCAGCAAATGGCGGGGGGGTACTGAAGCTTTCTTT. This encodes CASKWRGGTEAFF. V is TRBV6-5 and J is TRBJ1-1; D is perhaps TRBD1 (5 bases). The CDR3 is 13 residues long. Germline CDR1 MNHEY, CDR2 SVGAGI. The germline V and J ends were trimmed by 7 bases and 5 bases, with 14 bases remaining between them.

The J gene is TRBJ2-1, the V gene TRBV7-2; no clear D. Per germline, CDR1 SGHTA and CDR2 FQGNSA. CDR3 length: 13 amino acids. The V end was cut by 1 base, the J end by 7 bases, with 8 bases between. Here the CDR3 DNA reads TGTGCCAGCAGCTTAGGACGACTGAATGAGCAGTTCTTC. Translation gives CASSLGRLNEQFF. Variable domain in full (rest from reference TRBV7-2 and TRBJ2-1): GAGVSQSPSNKVTEKGKDVELRCDPISGHTALYWYRQSLGQGLEFLIYFQGNSAPDKSGLPSDRFSAERTGGSVSTLTIQRTQQEDSAVYLCASSLGRLNEQFFGPGTRLTVL.

V usage is TRBV7-2 and J usage is TRBJ2-3; maybe TRBD2 (5 bases). The V and J ends lost 3 bases and 4 bases respectively, with 14 bases between them. CDR1 and CDR2 (germline): SGHTA, FQGNSA. The CDR3 length is 15 residues. The CDR3, as DNA: TGTGCCAGCAGCTTTACCGGGGTCAATCCAGATACGCAGTATTTT. It yields the protein CASSFTGVNPDTQYF.

The J gene is TRBJ1-5, the V gene TRBV2; D not resolved. The CDR3 sequence is 12 residues long. V was trimmed by 7 bases and J by 3 bases, leaving 7 bases between them. CDR1 and CDR2 (germline): SNHLY, FYNNEI. The CDR3 DNA sequence: TGTGCCAGCACAGAACCCAATCAGCCCCAGCATTTT. It yields the protein CASTEPNQPQHF.